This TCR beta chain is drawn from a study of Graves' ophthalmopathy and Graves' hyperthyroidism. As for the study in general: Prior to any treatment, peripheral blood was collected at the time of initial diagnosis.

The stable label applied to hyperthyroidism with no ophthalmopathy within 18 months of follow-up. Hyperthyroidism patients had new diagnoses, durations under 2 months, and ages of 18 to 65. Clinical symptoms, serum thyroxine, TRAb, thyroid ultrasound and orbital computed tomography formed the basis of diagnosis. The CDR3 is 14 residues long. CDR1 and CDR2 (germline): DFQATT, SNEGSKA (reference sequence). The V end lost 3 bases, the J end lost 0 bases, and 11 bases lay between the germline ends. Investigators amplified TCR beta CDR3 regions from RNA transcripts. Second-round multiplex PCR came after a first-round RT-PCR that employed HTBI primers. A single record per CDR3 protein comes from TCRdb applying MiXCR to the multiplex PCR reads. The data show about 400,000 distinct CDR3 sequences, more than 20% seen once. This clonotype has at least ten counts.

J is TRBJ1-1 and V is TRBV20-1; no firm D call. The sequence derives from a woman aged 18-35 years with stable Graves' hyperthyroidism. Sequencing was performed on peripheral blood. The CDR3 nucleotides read TGCAGTGCTAGTTCTACGGGCCTGAACACTGAAGCTTTCTTT. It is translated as CSASSTGLNTEAFF.